This T cell receptor (beta chain) derives from a study of patients and donors after allogeneic stem cell transplantation. Trimming removed 5 bases at V and 4 bases at J, with 16 bases between. In germline, CDR1 is SGHRS, CDR2 YFSETQ. CDR3 length: 15 amino acids. MiXCR, applied by TCRdb to the RT-PCR reads, yields one record per CDR3 protein. Altogether hundreds of thousands of distinct CDR3 sequences are present, 16% being singletons, with the ten largest covering roughly 7%. The TCR originated in a human donor who was either an allogeneic HSCT recipient or a stem cell or donor lymphocyte infusion donor (not recorded which). It is not recorded whose cells these are; they may come from a transplant donor. The chain couples TRBV5-1 to TRBJ2-1; D possibly corresponds to TRBD2 (5 bases). The sequenced material came from blood, either unsorted or a sorted T cell fraction (not recorded which). The CDR3 DNA follows: TGCGCCAGCAGGTTAGCCGGGATAAATTACAATGAGCAGTTCTTC. This gives the protein CASRLAGINYNEQFF.